Described below is a single T cell receptor beta chain sequence and its context. This specimen comes from a study of blood T cell repertoires in COVID-19. Study information: Acute and convalescent COVID-19 samples came from the United States, Italy and Spain.

Study members were between roughly 18 and 89 years old and lived in 25 or so US regions. Researchers sorted participants into cohorts using their self-reported clinical history. Per the original data handling: Scientists estimated how many nucleated cells there were by amplifying reference gene primers. Profiling relied on immunoSEQ multiplex PCR, and the TCRdb table lists in-frame clones only, not all of them. V and J calls and clone size are copied from that table; D and trimming were computed from the DNA. The table has 150,000 to 200,000 clones, about nine tenths seen once; the top ten hold about 8.4%. The J segment lost 5 bases and the V segment lost 2 bases, leaving 9 bases of the junction unmatched. Germline loops: CDR1 SGHAT, CDR2 FQNNGV. The CDR3 sequence is 16 residues long.

The sample taken for sequencing was PBMCs or T cells enriched from blood (not recorded which). This chain links TRBV11-2 with TRBJ2-5; 9 bases are shared with TRBD2. The receptor was derived from a woman aged 18-35 years who had recovered from COVID-19. CDR3 amino acids: CASSLSGGGAWETQYF. The CDR3 DNA follows: TGTGCCAGCAGCTTATCTGGCGGGGGGGCCTGGGAGACCCAGTACTTC.